The 15 T cell receptor beta chains below all came from one sample that was sequenced in a study of shared clonotypes between healthy human individuals. The data were produced by immunoSEQ multiplex PCR, yet TCRdb's version contains in-frame clones alone and is incomplete. The table includes about 600,000 clones, about 96% detected once. Specimen: naive CD4+ T cells sorted from blood. As to subset: CD45RA+ positively selected. The source of these receptors is a woman between 25 and 40 years old in good health.

This chain uses TRBV2 with TRBJ2-3; 7 positions agree with TRBD2. The germline CDR1 and CDR2 sequences are SNHLY and FYNNEI. There are 14 residues in the CDR3. V was pared by 6 bases and J by 1 base, with 4 bases of the junction left unmatched. CDR3 loop: CASRRLAGTDTQYF. The CDR3 DNA reads TGTGCCAGCAGAAGGCTAGCGGGCACAGATACGCAGTATTTT.

The V call is TRBV5-1, the J call TRBJ1-1; possibly TRBD1 for D (5 bases). The V gene lost 4 bases and the J gene lost 9 bases, with 16 bases spanning the gap. The CDR3 length is 13 residues. Germline assignment: CDR1 SGHRS and CDR2 YFSETQ. The DNA of the CDR3 is TGCGCCAGCAGCCAGGAACCCGGGACTAAAGCTTTCTTT. It yields the protein CASSQEPGTKAFF.

The J gene is TRBJ2-1, the V gene TRBV28, with no clear D. V was clipped by 4 bases and J by 2 bases, with 18 bases between them. The germline V gene encodes CDR1 MDHEN and CDR2 SYDVKM. The CDR3 consists of 17 residues. The CDR3 reads CASSWSEYSSTYNEQFF. The DNA of the CDR3 is TGTGCCAGCAGTTGGAGCGAATATTCAAGTACCTACAATGAGCAGTTCTTC.

The V gene is TRBV7-3, the J gene TRBJ2-2; D is unresolved. This CDR3 contains 12 residues. Germline CDR1 SGHTA, CDR2 FQGTGA. Trimming removed 9 bases from V and 2 bases from J, with 7 bases in between. The CDR3 bases are TGTGCCAGTGGGTCAAACACCGGGGAGCTGTTTTTT. It codes for CASGSNTGELFF.

This clone came up once. This chain uses TRBV2 with TRBJ1-2; 7 bases match TRBD1. The CDR3 sequence is 18 residues long. Trimming cost V 2 bases and J 4 bases; bases outside gene matches: 16. The germline V gene encodes CDR1 SNHLY and CDR2 FYNNEI. In nucleotides, the CDR3 is TGTGCCAGCAGTGAACTCTCGTTGTCAGGGGGACTAGGCTATGGCTACACCTTC. As protein: CASSELSLSGGLGYGYTF.

Of note for this clone: A junction end diverges from the germline sequence, so it may reflect a read error. This chain uses TRBV20-1 with TRBJ1-1, with no clear D. The CDR3 covers 11 residues. From germline, CDR1 is DFQATT and CDR2 SNEGSKA (reference sequence). CDR3 loop: CSARGFEGSRF. CDR3 bases: TGCAGTGCTAGAGGCTTCGAAGGGTCACGATTT.

This chain uses TRBV27 with TRBJ2-7; 9 bases fit TRBD1. The V gene end was trimmed by 7 bases and the J gene end by 1 base; junction bases not matched to a gene: 8. This CDR3 is built from 15 residues. CDR1 and CDR2 from the germline V gene are MNHEY and SMNVEV (reference sequence). The CDR3 spells CASTSLGTGSYEQYF. The CDR3 DNA is TGTGCCAGCACCTCTCTGGGGACAGGGTCCTACGAGCAGTACTTC.

CDR3 sequence: CASKEAYTSEQYF. CDR3 DNA: TGTGCCAGCAAAGAAGCCTACACCTCCGAGCAGTACTTC. The J gene is TRBJ2-7, the V gene TRBV6-1; D is ambiguous. The CDR3 loop spans 13 amino acids. Between the trimmed V and J ends, which lost 7 bases and 6 bases, there was a span of 16 bases. The germline V gene encodes CDR1 MNHNS and CDR2 SASEGT.

The chain has TRBV5-5 and TRBJ1-4; D is undetermined. Trimming pared 0 bases from V and 4 bases from J, leaving 10 bases between. Germline V CDR1 and CDR2: SGHKS, YYEKEE (reference sequence). This CDR3 has 15 amino acids. The CDR3 sequence: CASSLVPTRNEKLFF. The DNA for the CDR3 is TGTGCCAGCAGCTTGGTGCCGACCCGTAATGAAAAACTGTTTTTT. The whole variable domain, filled in from reference TRBV5-5 and TRBJ1-4, reads DAGVTQSPTHLIKTRGQQVTLRCSPISGHKSVSWYQQVLGQGPQFIFQYYEKEERGRGNFPDRFSARQFPNYSSELNVNALLLGDSALYLCASSLVPTRNEKLFFGSGTQLSVL.

The V and J genes are TRBV6-1 and TRBJ1-2; maybe TRBD1 (6 bases). Germline V gene sequence: CDR1 MNHNS, CDR2 SASEGT. The CDR3 consists of 15 residues. V was clipped by 0 bases and J by 4 bases, with 12 bases between them. CDR3: CASSEAVRGSYGYTF. Written as DNA, the CDR3 is TGTGCCAGCAGTGAAGCAGTGAGGGGGAGCTATGGCTACACCTTC.

The rearrangement uses TRBV27 and TRBJ1-4; the D gene is possibly TRBD1 (6 bases). Trimming cost V 7 bases and J 7 bases, with 13 bases left between them. The CDR3 runs to 13 residues. CDR1 is MNHEY, CDR2 SMNVEV, per germline (reference sequence). CDR3 nucleotides: TGTGCCAGCACATACAGGGCGGGTGAAAAACTGTTTTTT. It translates to CASTYRAGEKLFF. Complete variable domain (other parts from reference TRBV27 and TRBJ1-4): EAQVTQNPRYLITVTGKKLTVTCSQNMNHEYMSWYRQDPGLGLRQIYYSMNVEVTDKGDVPEGYKVSRKEKRNFPLILESPSPNQTSLYFCASTYRAGEKLFFGSGTQLSVL.

V and J are TRBV6-5 and TRBJ2-2; D ambiguous. V gave up 1 base and J gave up 5 bases, with 5 bases separating them. This CDR3 is 13 amino acids long. The germline V gene encodes CDR1 MNHEY and CDR2 SVGAGI. The DNA of the CDR3 is TGTGCCAGCAGTTACTGGGGAACCGGGGAGCTGTTTTTT. Translation: CASSYWGTGELFF.

The V gene is TRBV10-1, the J gene TRBJ2-6, with 7 bases lining up with TRBD1. V lost 4 bases, J lost 0 bases, and 0 bases stayed unmatched. The CDR3 runs to 15 residues. Germline V CDR1 and CDR2: WNHNN, SYGVQD (reference sequence). The CDR3 spells CASSGQGSGANVLTF. For the CDR3, the DNA is TGCGCCAGCAGTGGACAGGGCTCTGGGGCCAACGTCCTGACTTTC.

This sequence joins TRBV29-1 and TRBJ2-2; TRBD2 aligns across 12 bases. Germline CDR1 reads SQVTM; CDR2 reads ANQGSEA. J gave up 2 bases and V 6 bases, and 7 bases lay outside the gene matches. The CDR3 covers 16 residues. The CDR3 coding sequence is TGCAGCGTCCGGACTAGCGGGACGCCTAACACCGGGGAGCTGTTTTTT. This encodes CSVRTSGTPNTGELFF.

The rearrangement uses TRBV6-7 and TRBJ2-7; tentatively, D is TRBD1 (6 bases). TRBV6-7 is placed among ORFs of uncertain function. Trimming stripped 6 bases from V and 6 bases from J, with 15 bases between. This CDR3 has 13 amino acids. CDR3 sequence reads: CASRRGTRGEQYF. DNA of the CDR3: TGTGCCAGCAGAAGGGGGACGAGGGGCGAGCAGTACTTC.